The 18 T cell receptor beta chains in this list originate from one sample, sequenced in a study of Tregs in tolerant kidney transplant recipients. The nonmyeloablative bone marrow transplants came from related graft donors, with transient mixed chimerism. TCRdb keeps only in-frame clones here, not all; method: immunoSEQ multiplex PCR. This sample has 50,000 or so clones, with about 91% found just once. Sequenced material: CD8+ T cells from blood (PBMCs), taken 24 months after the transplant. These receptor sequences come from a human patient who received a combined kidney and bone marrow transplant. Part of the T cells may come from the graft donor.

Concerning this clone: The sample carries other DNA sequences with the same CDR3. This chain connects TRBV13 to TRBJ1-6; tentatively, D is TRBD1 (6 bases). CDR1 PRHDT and CDR2 FYEKMQ come from the germline V gene (reference sequence). This CDR3 spans 17 amino acids. V was shortened by 4 bases and J by 6 bases, with 19 bases between the two germline ends. CDR3 sequence reads: CASSSRTEPVLNSPLHF. The CDR3 DNA sequence: TGTGCCAGCAGCTCTCGGACAGAGCCTGTCCTTAATTCACCCCTCCACTTT.

The CDR3 DNA sequence: TGCGCCAGCCGAGGACTAGTGGACAATGAGCAGTTCTTC. It translates to CASRGLVDNEQFF. The chain joins TRBV5-1 to TRBJ2-1, with 7 bases that match TRBD2. Trimming at V came to 7 bases and at J to 5 bases, leaving 6 bases not matched to a gene. Germline CDR1 reads SGHRS; CDR2 reads YFSETQ. The CDR3 runs to 13 residues.

This rearrangement joins TRBV9 to TRBJ2-7; D is perhaps TRBD2 (6 bases). Germline-derived CDR1 and CDR2 are SGDLS and YYNGEE. CDR3 length equals 15 residues. Trimming removed 7 bases at V and 0 bases at J, with 17 bases between. CDR3 nucleotide sequence: TGTGCCAGCGGACGGGACTCGGAGGGCTCCTACGAGCAGTACTTC. It codes for CASGRDSEGSYEQYF. Full variable domain (outside the CDR3, taken from reference TRBV9 and TRBJ2-7): DSGVTQTPKHLITATGQRVTLRCSPRSGDLSVYWYQQSLDQGLQFLIQYYNGEERAKGNILERFSAQQFPDLHSELNLSSLELGDSALYFCASGRDSEGSYEQYFGPGTRLTVT.

This chain links TRBV5-6 with TRBJ2-1; tentatively, D is TRBD1 (6 bases). The CDR3 is 14 residues long. Trimming shortened V by 0 bases and J by 4 bases, and 8 bases separated the two germline ends. Germline values: CDR1 SGHDT, CDR2 YYEEEE. The CDR3 region has the DNA TGTGCCAGCAGCTTGGGCAGGGGATACAATGAGCAGTTCTTC. Its protein is CASSLGRGYNEQFF.

V and J are TRBV5-1 and TRBJ2-7; D is possibly TRBD1 (6 bases). CDR3 length equals 12 residues. V was cut by 0 bases and J by 6 bases, with 7 bases left in between. Germline V gene data show CDR1 as SGHRS and CDR2 as YFSETQ. CDR3 in DNA: TGCGCCAGCAGCTTGGACAGGGCCGAGCAGTACTTC. Amino acid sequence: CASSLDRAEQYF.

The rearrangement uses TRBV27 and TRBJ2-3; no definite D call. V was trimmed by 5 bases and J by 6 bases, leaving 9 bases between them. Germline CDR1 MNHEY, CDR2 SMNVEV (reference sequence). This CDR3 has 12 residues. Here the CDR3 reads CASSPDGDTQYF. DNA for the CDR3: TGTGCCAGCAGTCCCGATGGCGATACGCAGTATTTT.

This chain connects TRBV7-6 to TRBJ2-7; D possibly corresponds to TRBD1 (6 bases). Trimming left V 2 bases short and J 2 bases short, with 10 bases between. The V gene's germline CDR1 is SGHVS and CDR2 FNYEAQ. The CDR3 sequence is 14 residues long. The CDR3 DNA follows: TGTGCCAGCAGCTTAAAGGACAGAGCCTACGAGCAGTACTTC. This translates into CASSLKDRAYEQYF.

V usage is TRBV5-6 and J usage is TRBJ2-3, with D possibly matching TRBD2 (6 bases). This CDR3 is built from 14 residues. V was cut by 3 bases and J by 1 base, with 9 bases left in between. CDR1 SGHDT and CDR2 YYEEEE come from the germline V gene. CDR3 coding DNA: TGTGCCAGCAGCTCGGGACTGGGCACAGATACGCAGTATTTT. Its protein product is CASSSGLGTDTQYF.

This clone has only one observation. The CDR3 coding sequence is TGTGCCAGCAGCTTGTGGACAGGGTCCTACGAGCAGTACTTC. This sequence encodes CASSLWTGSYEQYF. The chain combines TRBV5-5 with TRBJ2-7; 8 nucleotides agree with TRBD1. The CDR3 runs to 14 residues. Trimming cost V 1 base and J 1 base; bases outside gene matches: 1. Germline CDR1 is SGHKS and CDR2 is YYEKEE (reference sequence). Supplemented by reference TRBV5-5 and TRBJ2-7, the full variable domain reads DAGVTQSPTHLIKTRGQQVTLRCSPISGHKSVSWYQQVLGQGPQFIFQYYEKEERGRGNFPDRFSARQFPNYSSELNVNALLLGDSALYLCASSLWTGSYEQYFGPGTRLTVT.

This clone was recorded only once. The DNA for the CDR3 is TGTGCCAGCAGCGAGGAGCGAGCGTGGCGCGGGGGGGTTCCCGGGGAGCTGTTTTTT. Amino acid sequence: CASSEERAWRGGVPGELFF. The chain is built from TRBV9 and TRBJ2-2; 9 bases match TRBD2. The CDR3 has 19 residues. From germline, CDR1 is SGDLS and CDR2 YYNGEE. V shed 3 bases and J 6 bases; nucleotides not matched to a gene: 18.

J is TRBJ2-3 and V is TRBV11-3; TRBD2 agrees at 10 bases. Germline V gene lookup returns CDR1 SGHNT and CDR2 YENEEA. After removal of 6 bases from V and 2 bases from J, the junction contained 14 bases not matched to a gene. The CDR3 has 18 amino acids. CDR3 coding DNA: TGTGCCAGCAGTCCGGTCGGGCTAGCGGGAGTGTTCACAGATACGCAGTATTTT. It yields the protein CASSPVGLAGVFTDTQYF.

This chain links TRBV30 with TRBJ2-7; TRBD1 is a possible D gene (6 bases). This CDR3 spans 15 amino acids. V was shortened by 2 bases and J by 7 bases, with 21 bases between the two germline ends. Germline V CDR1 and CDR2: GTSNPN, SVGIG (reference sequence). The chain's CDR3 is CAWSPSGTLMEEQYF. The CDR3 DNA sequence: TGTGCCTGGAGTCCTTCTGGGACATTGATGGAAGAGCAGTACTTC.

The J gene is TRBJ2-1, the V gene TRBV9, with D possibly being TRBD2 (6 bases). The V gene's germline CDR1 is SGDLS and CDR2 YYNGEE. The V and J ends lost 4 bases and 4 bases respectively, with 21 bases between them. The CDR3 is 17 amino acids. In DNA form, the CDR3 reads TGTGCCAGCAGCCAAAAAGGCGGGGCCCAAAGATACAATGAGCAGTTCTTC. Protein sequence: CASSQKGGAQRYNEQFF.

The chain is built from TRBV7-2 and TRBJ2-1; 9 bases are shared with TRBD2. The length of the CDR3 is 16 residues. V was clipped by 1 base and J by 4 bases; unmatched bases: 5. Germline V gene lookup returns CDR1 SGHTA and CDR2 FQGNSA. CDR3 coding DNA: TGTGCCAGCAGCTTAGTTGCGGGAGGGAAATACAATGAGCAGTTCTTC. Its translation: CASSLVAGGKYNEQFF.

This chain links TRBV5-5 with TRBJ2-3; 7 bases map to TRBD2. Germline CDR1 reads SGHKS; CDR2 reads YYEKEE (reference sequence). CDR3 length: 14 amino acids. J lost 0 bases, V lost 4 bases, and 2 bases had no gene match. The CDR3 sequence is CASSPGLSTDTQYF. Here the CDR3 DNA reads TGTGCCAGCAGCCCGGGACTAAGCACAGATACGCAGTATTTT.

The V and J genes are TRBV5-1 and TRBJ2-5, with D unclear. The CDR3 loop spans 13 amino acids. The ends were cut back, 4 bases at V and 2 bases at J, with 9 bases in the middle. Germline V gene data show CDR1 as SGHRS and CDR2 as YFSETQ. In DNA form, the CDR3 reads TGCGCCAGCAGCGGCCCACAACAAGAGACCCAGTACTTC. It specifies CASSGPQQETQYF.

The CDR3 DNA is TGTGCCAGCAGTTTATCGAGGCTAGCGGGGTACAATGAGCAGTTCTTC. Its translation is CASSLSRLAGYNEQFF. The chain uses TRBV27 and TRBJ2-1, with TRBD2 matching 9 bases. CDR3 size: 16 residues. V gave up 0 bases and J gave up 4 bases; unmatched junction bases: 4. Germline V gene lookup returns CDR1 MNHEY and CDR2 SMNVEV (reference sequence).

V is TRBV7-2 and J is TRBJ2-3, with TRBD2 identical over 10 bases. The germline CDR1 and CDR2 sequences are SGHTA and FQGNSA. The CDR3 covers 15 residues. Trimming removed 5 bases from V and 2 bases from J; junction bases left unmatched: 4. This CDR3 is CASSPSGGYTDTQYF. The DNA for the CDR3 is TGTGCCAGCAGCCCTAGCGGGGGATACACAGATACGCAGTATTTT.